Below, 14 T cell receptor beta chains from the same sample are listed, as sequenced in a study of shared clonotypes between healthy human individuals. Data came from immunoSEQ multiplex PCR; TCRdb stores just in-frame clones and leaves some out. This table holds roughly 720,000 clones, roughly 88% found once. What was sequenced was memory CD8+ T cells from PBMCs. Subset denoted: CD45RO+ cells pooled with CCR7-negative TemRA cells. These receptors were collected from a man aged 18 to 30 in good health. Some clones in this sample may be carry-over from other donors' samples.

V is TRBV6-5 and J is TRBJ2-7; no clear D gene. Germline V gene sequence: CDR1 MNHEY, CDR2 SVGAGI. The length of the CDR3 is 12 residues. V was cut by 6 bases and J by 6 bases, with 12 bases left in between. CDR3 in DNA: TGTGCCAGCAGGGAACCTCCGGGCGAGCAGTACTTC. As protein: CASREPPGEQYF.

J is TRBJ2-1 and V is TRBV6-4, with 8 bases lining up with TRBD1. With V trimmed by 6 bases and J by 10 bases, 5 bases remained unmatched. The CDR3 contains 12 residues. Germline V CDR1 and CDR2: MRHNA, SNTAGT. The CDR3 region has the DNA TGTGCCAGCAGAGGACAGGGTCGGGAGCAGTTCTTC. Protein sequence: CASRGQGREQFF.

About this clone itself: Other DNA sequences in the same sample also yield this CDR3. CDR3 DNA sequence: TGTGCCAGCAGCTCGATAAGGAACACTGAAGCTTTCTTT. Translation gives CASSSIRNTEAFF. The V call is TRBV7-9, the J call TRBJ1-1; D call uncertain. The CDR3 totals 13 residues. Germline loops: CDR1 SEHNR, CDR2 FQNEAQ (reference sequence). V lost 4 bases and J 1 base, leaving 7 bases between the germline ends.

The chain carries TRBV2 and TRBJ2-7; D might be TRBD1 or TRBD2, each matching 5 bases. CDR1 SNHLY and CDR2 FYNNEI come from the germline V gene. This CDR3 is built from 14 residues. Trimming stripped 10 bases from V and 2 bases from J, with 18 bases between. The CDR3 spells CATMDRDGAYEQYF. CDR3 DNA: TGTGCCACGATGGACCGGGACGGAGCCTACGAGCAGTACTTC.

The rearrangement joins TRBV7-9 to TRBJ2-4; D might be TRBD2 (6 bases). CDR3 length: 15 amino acids. CDR1 and CDR2 from the germline V gene are SEHNR and FQNEAQ (reference sequence). V lost 4 bases to trimming and J lost 0 bases, with 10 bases between them. The CDR3 protein is CASSSGLLAKNIQYF. The DNA of the CDR3 is TGTGCCAGCAGCTCGGGACTGCTAGCCAAAAACATTCAGTACTTC.

The gene calls are TRBV6-5 and TRBJ2-7; tentative D call: TRBD2 (6 bases). Germline-derived CDR1 and CDR2 are MNHEY and SVGAGI. V was pared by 2 bases and J by 3 bases, with 14 bases between. CDR3 length: 15 residues. The CDR3 sequence: CASSYSRDSNYEQYF. CDR3 DNA: TGTGCCAGCAGTTACAGTAGGGACTCGAACTACGAGCAGTACTTC.

CDR3 sequence: CASSVDTSSVNEQFF. CDR3 coding DNA: TGTGCCAGCAGCGTAGATACTAGCTCAGTCAATGAGCAGTTCTTC. J is TRBJ2-1 and V is TRBV9; D might be TRBD2 (6 bases). Germline CDR1 reads SGDLS; CDR2 reads YYNGEE. Trimming took off 0 bases at V and 6 bases at J, with 13 bases between the two ends. This CDR3 region has 15 residues.

This clone was picked up one time. The J gene is TRBJ2-7, the V gene TRBV4-2; D gene unclear. V was trimmed by 0 bases and J by 7 bases, leaving 13 bases between them. The germline gives CDR1 LGHNA, CDR2 YNFKEQ. The CDR3 contains 14 residues. The CDR3 nucleotides read TGTGCCAGCAGCCAAGATCGGGCGCCTTTTGAGCAGTACTTC. Its translation: CASSQDRAPFEQYF.

This chain links TRBV7-8 with TRBJ1-4; D is undetermined. Between the trimmed V and J ends, which lost 5 bases and 0 bases, there was a span of 10 bases. Germline CDR1 SGHVS, CDR2 FQNEAQ. This CDR3 region has 15 residues. CDR3 sequence: CASSARRATNEKLFF. CDR3 coding DNA: TGTGCCAGCAGCGCCCGACGGGCAACTAATGAAAAACTGTTTTTT.

CDR3 DNA: TGTGCCAGCCTGACAGGGGGCTGGGGAAATCAGCCCCAGCATTTT. Its translation: CASLTGGWGNQPQHF. V and J are TRBV6-1 and TRBJ1-5; 10 positions agree with TRBD1. The CDR3 is 15 residues long. Germline assignment: CDR1 MNHNS and CDR2 SASEGT. V dropped 8 bases and J dropped 4; count of bases not matched to a gene: 8.

J is TRBJ2-1 and V is TRBV7-9, with D possibly TRBD2 on 5 matching bases. V dropped 5 bases and J dropped 9 bases, with 17 bases sitting between them. The CDR3 spans 14 residues. The germline V gene encodes CDR1 SEHNR and CDR2 FQNEAQ (reference sequence). The CDR3 DNA reads TGTGCCAGCAGCCTGGACTGGGAGAATGTTGAGCAGTTCTTC. Translation: CASSLDWENVEQFF.

V gene TRBV7-9 combines with J gene TRBJ2-3; no reliable D call. The CDR3 runs 14 residues. V was pared by 0 bases and J by 1 base, with 5 bases between. CDR1 is SEHNR, CDR2 FQNEAQ, per germline (reference sequence). The DNA for the CDR3 is TGTGCCAGCAGCTTAGCGCTACGCACAGATACGCAGTATTTT. Its protein product is CASSLALRTDTQYF.

This clone appeared once. The CDR3 sequence is CASSLGGHAEKLFF. The CDR3 nucleotides are TGTGCCAGCAGCTTAGGCGGGCACGCTGAAAAACTGTTTTTT. This sequence joins TRBV7-9 and TRBJ1-4; D gene ambiguous. Trimming left V 1 base short and J 7 bases short, with 10 bases between. This CDR3 has 14 residues. CDR1 SEHNR and CDR2 FQNEAQ come from the germline V gene (reference sequence).

This clone was detected once. As DNA, the CDR3 is TGTGCCAGCAGCTTAGCGTTGATTGCGGGGCAAGAGACCCAGTACTTC. Amino acid sequence: CASSLALIAGQETQYF. V and J are TRBV7-8 and TRBJ2-5; perhaps TRBD2 as D (6 bases). Germline V gene data show CDR1 as SGHVS and CDR2 as FQNEAQ. Trimming shortened V by 0 bases and J by 2 bases, and 13 bases separated the two germline ends. This CDR3 contains 16 residues.